This TCR beta chain was recovered during a study of CD8 T cells in Susac syndrome (dated by TCRdb to between 2018 and 2021). Describing the broader study: Of the Susac syndrome patients who were sequenced, roughly 8 were in clinical remission while six had clinically active disease. Susac syndrome patients were therapy-naive, on corticosteroids (some also receiving IVIg), or on IVIg alone at blood withdrawal. The study used repertoire sequencing to test whether antigen drove CD8+ T cell activation and differentiation in Susac syndrome.

Peripheral blood CD8+ and CD4+ T cells from healthy donors, Susac syndrome patients and multiple sclerosis patients were profiled using high-throughput TCR beta sequencing. Susac syndrome patients met recently defined diagnostic criteria for definite or probable disease. Bulk CD8+ and CD4+ T cells were purified by magnetic negative isolation, while CD8+ TEMRA cells were enriched using FACS. Blood was collected in EDTA tubes and processed within 24 hours, with PBMCs isolated through density gradient centrifugation. PBMCs intended for TCR sequencing were cryopreserved in liquid nitrogen and thawed later in a water bath at 37 degrees C. A purity of at least 90% was achieved for sorted or isolated CD4+, CD8+ and CD8+ TEMRA cells. As concerns this clonotype: Which antigen it targets is not known. There are no base qualities to consult, and no much larger clone falls within one base.

RNA was extracted using the RNeasy kit, and about 0.45 to 1 ug of the RNA was reverse transcribed with random hexamers. The immunoSEQ multiplex PCR assay, which covers 54 Vbeta and 13 Jbeta segments, was used to amplify TCR beta CDR3 regions. Bias from PCR amplification was corrected by using a synthetic template baseline for primer optimization and for computational correction. In the original analysis: Reads were assigned to V, D and J genes according to IMGT and analyzed in immunoSEQ Analyzer, with only productive sequences retained. Clonality was computed as one minus Shannon entropy normalized by log2 of the number of productive unique sequences. For each patient and control, public and private clones were evaluated among the 100 most prevalent clones. A clone was defined as Susac-specific if it was absent from the healthy and MS cohorts, from 1052 published viral clones and from other ImmuneACCESS disease sequences. Using fastp at Q25 and MiXCR, TCRdb reprocessed the public reads and kept productive beta chains. Rows matching on CDR3 protein sequence are summarized as one entry with the most common DNA and genes. The V and J calls shown here were made by TCRdb, not taken from the authors' results. Across this sample there are 170,000 or so distinct CDR3 sequences, with around 94% seen only once. The biggest ten clones account for about 0.1% of the sample.

The CDR3 measures 19 amino acids from cysteine to phenylalanine. Only CDR3 DNA remains: 57 bases, in frame from the first base. The junction shows trimming of 1 base on V and 0 bases on J, and the gene matches do not reach 8 bases of it. The germline V gene (reference sequence) specifies DFQATT as CDR1 and SNEGSKA as CDR2. The paper's findings and limits, for the study overall: The number of individuals in the TCR sequencing and HLA analysis was recognized as being relatively small. No clonal expansion was detected in the CD4+ T cell repertoire of Susac syndrome patients.

The sequence is built from TRBV20-1 and TRBJ2-1; 14 middle bases align to TRBD2. Sequenced sample: CD4+ T cells from PBMCs. The origin of this receptor is a human donor with Susac syndrome. The bases read TGCAGTGCTAGAGGGCCCCGACTAGCGGGAGGGAGCTCCTACAATGAGCAGTTCTTC. Protein translation: CSARGPRLAGGSSYNEQFF.